One sample yielded the 24 T cell receptor beta chains listed below, sequenced in a study of Tregs in tolerant kidney transplant recipients. Here immunoSEQ multiplex PCR was the method, and the copy in TCRdb shows in-frame clones only, minus some. The sample lists roughly 70,000 clones, about 89% occurring once. The nonmyeloablative bone marrow transplants came from related graft donors, with transient mixed chimerism. The specimen comprised CD4+ T cells from blood (PBMCs), sampled 6 months after the transplant. These receptors were collected from a human patient who received a combined kidney and bone marrow transplant. Some T cells may arise from the graft donor.

The V call is TRBV7-2, the J call TRBJ2-7, with a possible D match to TRBD2 (7 bases). Between the trimmed V and J ends, which lost 0 bases and 2 bases, there was a span of 11 bases. CDR3 length equals 15 residues. CDR1 is SGHTA, CDR2 FQGNSA, per germline. In DNA form, the CDR3 reads TGTGCCAGCAGCTTAGCCAGCGGGACACCCTACGAGCAGTACTTC. Translating it yields CASSLASGTPYEQYF.

This chain uses TRBV5-1 with TRBJ2-3, with 8 bases that match TRBD2. The CDR3 is made up of 14 amino acids. Unmatched junction bases numbered 4, after V lost 4 bases and J lost 3 bases. The germline V gene encodes CDR1 SGHRS and CDR2 YFSETQ. CDR3 sequence (DNA): TGCGCCAGCAGCGGACTAGCCGGGACAGATACGCAGTATTTT. It specifies CASSGLAGTDTQYF.

The chain recombines TRBV5-1 with TRBJ1-2; tentative D call: TRBD1 (5 bases). V lost 3 bases to trimming and J lost 2 bases, with 17 bases between them. The V gene's germline CDR1 is SGHRS and CDR2 YFSETQ. The CDR3 extends over 16 amino acids. The CDR3 here is CASSSQPQGTNYGYTF. For the CDR3, the DNA is TGCGCCAGCAGCTCTCAACCTCAGGGTACCAACTATGGCTACACCTTC.

In its sample, this clone ranks as medium-sized. The CDR3 region is CASGMEGSGYTF. The CDR3 nucleotides are TGTGCCAGCGGGATGGAGGGGAGTGGCTACACCTTC. The chain links TRBV2 to TRBJ1-2; D is perhaps TRBD1 (5 bases). The CDR3 is 12 amino acids. The germline V gene has CDR1 SNHLY and CDR2 FYNNEI. V dropped 8 bases and J dropped 7 bases, with 14 bases sitting between them.

The chain carries TRBV6-1 and TRBJ1-1; a weak D match, TRBD1 (5 bases). Trimming left V 5 bases short and J 5 bases short, with 18 bases between. The CDR3 sequence is 15 residues long. Germline V lookup: CDR1 MNHNS, CDR2 SASEGT. CDR3 coding DNA: TGTGCCAGCAGTTGGGGTTGGGGCGGGAAAACTGAAGCTTTCTTT. The encoded protein is CASSWGWGGKTEAFF.

With regard to this clone: An end of the junction does not agree with germline; a read error may underlie this. The chain employs TRBV5-5 and TRBJ2-7; 7 positions match TRBD1. The CDR3 has 16 amino acids. From germline, CDR1 is SGHKS and CDR2 YYEKEE (reference sequence). CDR3 sequence (DNA): TGCGCCAGCAGCCCCGGGACAGACTCAAGGGGCTACGAGCAGTACTTC. Translating it yields CASSPGTDSRGYEQYF.

This clone was found once. The chain joins TRBV4-1 to TRBJ2-7; D possibly corresponds to TRBD2 (6 bases). CDR3 length equals 15 residues. V gave up 1 base and J gave up 6 bases, with 16 bases separating them. Germline CDR1 MGHRA, CDR2 YSYEKL. CDR3 sequence: CASSQGRVGIFEQYF. The CDR3 DNA is TGCGCCAGCAGCCAAGGGAGGGTCGGCATCTTCGAGCAGTACTTC.

This clone was detected only once. The chain couples TRBV7-6 to TRBJ1-1; weak D call: TRBD1 (6 bases). Per germline, CDR1 SGHVS and CDR2 FNYEAQ. Trimming left V 6 bases short and J 4 bases short, with 12 bases between. The CDR3 length is 13 residues. The DNA of the CDR3 is TGTGCCAGCAGACACAGGGCGGGCACTGAAGCTTTCTTT. It translates to CASRHRAGTEAFF. The variable domain in full, with the rest retrieved from reference TRBV7-6 and TRBJ1-1, is GAGVSQSPRYKVTKRGQDVALRCDPISGHVSLYWYRQALGQGPEFLTYFNYEAQQDKSGLPNDRFSAERPEGSISTLTIQRTEQRDSAMYRCASRHRAGTEAFFGQGTRLTVV.

This clone was counted only a few times. This chain joins TRBV11-2 and TRBJ2-3; perhaps TRBD2 as D (6 bases). The CDR3 extends over 15 amino acids. The V gene's germline CDR1 is SGHAT and CDR2 FQNNGV. The V end lost 6 bases, the J end lost 4 bases, and 17 bases lay between the germline ends. The CDR3: CASRRDSTLADTQYF. The CDR3 DNA reads TGTGCCAGCAGGCGGGACTCTACTTTGGCAGATACGCAGTATTTT. Full variable domain (remainder filled in from reference TRBV11-2 and TRBJ2-3): EAGVAQSPRYKIIEKRQSVAFWCNPISGHATLYWYQQILGQGPKLLIQFQNNGVVDDSQLPKDRFSAERLKGVDSTLKIQPAKLEDSAVYLCASRRDSTLADTQYFGPGTRLTVL.

The J gene is TRBJ1-2, the V gene TRBV6-5; tentatively, D is TRBD1 (5 bases). Trimming stripped 5 bases from V and 4 bases from J, with 14 bases between. CDR3 length equals 14 residues. Germline CDR1 and CDR2: MNHEY and SVGAGI. The CDR3 sequence: CASSPRGLRYGYTF. CDR3 in DNA: TGTGCCAGCAGTCCTCGGGGACTCCGCTATGGCTACACCTTC.

The genes are TRBV18 and TRBJ1-1; TRBD1 might be the D (6 bases). The germline CDR1 and CDR2 sequences are KGHSH and LQKENI. The V and J ends lost 8 bases and 6 bases respectively, with 10 bases between them. This CDR3 contains 11 residues. The DNA for the CDR3 is TGTGCCAGCCGGGGGGGCCCTGAAGCTTTCTTT. It yields the protein CASRGGPEAFF.

The chain links TRBV7-2 to TRBJ1-2, with 11 bases that match TRBD1. After removal of 5 bases from V and 6 bases from J, the junction contained 5 bases not matched to a gene. Germline CDR1 reads SGHTA; CDR2 reads FQGNSA. CDR3 length: 14 amino acids. The CDR3 region is CASSTDRGLNGYTF. CDR3 DNA sequence: TGTGCCAGCAGCACGGACAGGGGGCTTAATGGCTACACCTTC.

The gene calls are TRBV29-1 and TRBJ2-7; 8 positions agree with TRBD1. CDR3 length: 13 residues. With V trimmed by 6 bases and J by 3 bases, 7 bases remained unmatched. Germline loops: CDR1 SQVTM, CDR2 ANQGSEA. CDR3 sequence reads: CSVLDRDGYEQYF. The CDR3 DNA follows: TGCAGCGTGCTGGACAGGGACGGCTACGAGCAGTACTTC.

This chain joins TRBV7-2 and TRBJ2-3, with 10 bases identical to TRBD2. The CDR3 extends over 17 amino acids. J lost 3 bases, V lost 6 bases, and 12 bases had no gene match. Germline values: CDR1 SGHTA, CDR2 FQGNSA. CDR3 region: CASRPPSGSAGTDTQYF. CDR3 in DNA: TGTGCCAGCAGACCTCCTAGCGGGAGCGCCGGTACAGATACGCAGTATTTT.

This chain links TRBV25-1 with TRBJ1-6; possible D gene TRBD1, 5 bases. The V and J ends lost 2 bases and 8 bases respectively, with 16 bases between them. CDR1 and CDR2 (germline): MGHDK, SYGVNS. This CDR3 has 16 amino acids. The CDR3 DNA follows: TGTGCCAGCAGTGAAACGGGACTAGGGGCGGATTCACCCCTCCACTTT. Protein sequence: CASSETGLGADSPLHF.

The chain couples TRBV4-2 to TRBJ1-2, with D possibly being TRBD1 (6 bases). The CDR3 runs to 12 residues. Looked up from germline, CDR1 is LGHNA and CDR2 is YNFKEQ. V was cut by 4 bases and J by 5 bases, with 8 bases left in between. CDR3 DNA sequence: TGTGCCAGCAGCCGGACAGAATATGGCTACACCTTC. Encoded protein: CASSRTEYGYTF.

The gene calls are TRBV11-2 and TRBJ2-1, with 8 bases matching TRBD2. Germline V gives CDR1 SGHAT, CDR2 FQNNGV. V trimming: 5 bases; J trimming: 4 bases; junction bases outside the gene matches: 7. This CDR3 is 15 amino acids long. The CDR3 nucleotides are TGTGCCAGCAGCCCCTCGGGAGGGCCTTACAATGAGCAGTTCTTC. Translating gives CASSPSGGPYNEQFF.

This clone has just one count. The chain joins TRBV5-6 to TRBJ1-2; perhaps TRBD1 as D (6 bases). CDR3 size: 13 residues. V was clipped by 0 bases and J by 7 bases, with 10 bases between them. The germline V gene has CDR1 SGHDT and CDR2 YYEEEE. The CDR3 DNA follows: TGTGCCAGCAGCTTGGACAGGGATTTTGGCTACACCTTC. It specifies CASSLDRDFGYTF.

V usage is TRBV5-1 and J usage is TRBJ2-1; possibly TRBD2 for D (6 bases). Germline CDR1 and CDR2: SGHRS and YFSETQ. V lost 3 bases and J lost 8, with 21 bases in between. The CDR3 covers 16 residues. CDR3 region: CASSSNRDLRRHEQFF. For the CDR3, the DNA is TGCGCCAGCAGCTCGAACCGGGACTTGAGGAGACATGAGCAGTTCTTC.

This rearrangement joins TRBV19 to TRBJ1-1, with D unclear. V was pared by 7 bases and J by 3 bases, with 12 bases between. The CDR3 covers 13 residues. The V gene's germline CDR1 is LNHDA and CDR2 SQIVND (reference sequence). DNA for the CDR3: TGTGCCAGTACCAACATCCGGGACACTGAAGCTTTCTTT. It codes for CASTNIRDTEAFF.

Note on this clone: Germline and junction disagree at one end, which may indicate a read error. V and J are TRBV7-9 and TRBJ2-5, with TRBD2 as a possible D gene (5 bases). This CDR3 has 14 amino acids. Germline values: CDR1 SEHNR, CDR2 FQNEAQ (reference sequence). This chain's CDR3 is CASSQDSIQGTQYF. Here the CDR3 DNA reads TGTGCCAGCAGCCAGGACTCAATTCAAGGGACCCAGTACTTC.

The V and J genes are TRBV5-1 and TRBJ2-7; possible D gene TRBD2, 7 bases. The V gene's germline CDR1 is SGHRS and CDR2 YFSETQ. Trimming stripped 0 bases from V and 4 bases from J, with 14 bases between. The CDR3 is made up of 15 amino acids. The CDR3 sequence: CASSLAGGQQYEQYF. CDR3 sequence (DNA): TGCGCCAGCAGCTTGGCGGGGGGACAACAGTACGAGCAGTACTTC. Based on the CDR3 plus reference TRBV5-1 and TRBJ2-7, the full variable domain is KAGVTQTPRYLIKTRGQQVTLSCSPISGHRSVSWYQQTPGQGLQFLFEYFSETQRNKGNFPGRFSGRQFSNSRSEMNVSTLELGDSALYLCASSLAGGQQYEQYFGPGTRLTVT.

V and J are TRBV19 and TRBJ1-2; D gene ambiguous. The V gene lost 4 bases and the J gene lost 0 bases, with 9 bases spanning the gap. Germline V gives CDR1 LNHDA, CDR2 SQIVND (reference sequence). This CDR3 comprises 14 residues. The DNA for the CDR3 is TGTGCCAGTAGTAAGACTCTAGCTAACTATGGCTACACCTTC. Translation: CASSKTLANYGYTF.

The chain employs TRBV27 and TRBJ2-3; possible D gene TRBD2, 6 bases. The CDR3 is 15 residues long. CDR1 and CDR2 (germline): MNHEY, SMNVEV (reference sequence). V was pared by 6 bases and J by 4 bases, with 17 bases between. CDR3 protein: CASRHSGTSSDTQYF. The CDR3 region has the DNA TGTGCCAGCAGACATAGCGGAACGAGCTCAGATACGCAGTATTTT.